Described below is a single T cell receptor beta chain sequence and its context. The target antigen is unknown. The source of the sample is a study of T cell responses to AZD1222 COVID-19 vaccine. Overall study results and limits: The sample set comprised mostly white British donors with more females, and clonal diversity was possibly underestimated. Repertoires were obtained only post-peak T cell response. The study found Spike-specific TCR breadth and depth rose after two AZD1222 doses.

V dropped 2 bases and J dropped 2 bases, with 7 bases sitting between them. CDR1 is ENHRY, CDR2 SYGVKD, per germline. The CDR3 sequence is 14 residues long. Libraries were prepared by immunoSEQ multiplex PCR; TCRdb keeps only in-frame clonotypes and omits some of them. This table has roughly 190,000 clones, just over 90% appearing once. The sample consisted of peripheral blood, taken 28 days after the second dose of the MenACWY control vaccine. This chain uses TRBV10-3 with TRBJ1-3, with no clear D. This receptor was taken from an adult who received the MenACWY meningococcal vaccine as a control. The CDR3 DNA reads as TGTGCCATCAGTGAGCCGGTGACTGGAAACACCATATATTTT. Protein: CAISEPVTGNTIYF.